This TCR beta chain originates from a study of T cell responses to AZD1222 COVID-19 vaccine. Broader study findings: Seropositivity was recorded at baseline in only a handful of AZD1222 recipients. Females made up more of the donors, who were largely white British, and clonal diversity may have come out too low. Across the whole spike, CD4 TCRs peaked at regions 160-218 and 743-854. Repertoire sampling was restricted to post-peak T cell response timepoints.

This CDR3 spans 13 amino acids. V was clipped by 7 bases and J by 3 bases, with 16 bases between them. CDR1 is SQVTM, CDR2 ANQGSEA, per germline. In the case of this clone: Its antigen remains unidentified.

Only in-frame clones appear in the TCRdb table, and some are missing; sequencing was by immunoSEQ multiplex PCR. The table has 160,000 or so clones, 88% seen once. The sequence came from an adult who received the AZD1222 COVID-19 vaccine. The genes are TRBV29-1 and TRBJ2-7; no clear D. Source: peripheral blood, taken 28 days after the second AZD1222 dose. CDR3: CSAQARAGYEQYF. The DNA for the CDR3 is TGCAGCGCCCAAGCCCGTGCCGGCTACGAGCAGTACTTC.